This T cell receptor (beta chain) originates from a study of shared clonotypes between healthy human individuals. The assay was immunoSEQ multiplex PCR, and TCRdb's table has in-frame clones only and misses some. Among millions of clones listed, more than 80% were seen once. Trimming took 5 bases from V and 9 from J, leaving 13 bases between them. CDR3 length: 12 amino acids. Germline loops: CDR1 SGHAT, CDR2 FQNNGV. This chain joins TRBV11-2 and TRBJ2-5; D not certain. This TCR was sampled from a man aged 18-30 years in good health. The sequenced sample consisted of naive CD4+ T cells sorted from blood. The subset was: CD45RA+ positively selected. The CDR3 here is CASSLDPIAQYF. The CDR3 DNA sequence: TGTGCCAGCAGCCTCGACCCTATCGCCCAGTACTTC. Variable domain in full (rest from reference TRBV11-2 and TRBJ2-5): EAGVAQSPRYKIIEKRQSVAFWCNPISGHATLYWYQQILGQGPKLLIQFQNNGVVDDSQLPKDRFSAERLKGVDSTLKIQPAKLEDSAVYLCASSLDPIAQYFGPGTRLLVL.